The 20 T cell receptor beta chains reported below all come from one sample, sequenced in a study of graft-versus-host responses after intestinal transplantation. Method: immunoSEQ multiplex PCR; TCRdb's copy keeps in-frame clones and lacks some. The table has approximately 58,000 clones, under 95% seen once. Here the sequenced sample was PBMCs, taken around 120 days after intestinal transplantation. The receptors come from a human patient who received an intestinal transplant, so some T cells may come from the graft donor.

The chain's CDR3 is CASSQDTGGYGYTF. The CDR3 DNA reads as TGTGCCAGCAGCCAAGATACAGGGGGCTATGGCTACACCTTC. The chain has TRBV4-2 and TRBJ1-2; 8 bases are a match to TRBD1. Germline trimming cut 0 bases from V and 4 bases from J; bases unmatched to any gene: 1. Per the germline V gene, CDR1 is LGHNA and CDR2 is YNFKEQ. The CDR3 contains 14 residues.

The gene calls are TRBV4-2 and TRBJ2-5, with 12 bases matching TRBD2. The CDR3 loop spans 18 amino acids. Germline trimming cut 0 bases from V and 2 bases from J; bases unmatched to any gene: 7. The V gene's germline CDR1 is LGHNA and CDR2 YNFKEQ. CDR3 in amino acids: CASSQELAGGRSQETQYF. CDR3 in DNA: TGTGCCAGCAGCCAAGAACTAGCGGGGGGACGGAGTCAAGAGACCCAGTACTTC.

The V and J genes are TRBV19 and TRBJ2-1; 13 positions match TRBD2. Trimming cost V 7 bases and J 9 bases; bases outside gene matches: 12. The germline V gene encodes CDR1 LNHDA and CDR2 SQIVND (reference sequence). This CDR3 region has 16 residues. The DNA for the CDR3 is TGTGCCAGTACCTTGACGGGGACTAGCGGGATCCGTGAGCAGTTCTTC. Translated, it gives CASTLTGTSGIREQFF.

The V and J genes are TRBV14 and TRBJ2-7, with 9 nucleotides matching TRBD2. The CDR3 spans 15 residues. V lost 1 base to trimming and J lost 5 bases; unmatched junction nucleotides: 6. Germline V gene sequence: CDR1 SGHDN, CDR2 FVKESK. CDR3 amino acids: CASSQVAGAPNEQYF. The CDR3 nucleotides read TGTGCCAGCAGCCAAGTAGCGGGAGCTCCCAACGAGCAGTACTTC.

The chain joins TRBV28 to TRBJ2-1; 8 bases match TRBD2. Trimming removed 4 bases from V and 7 bases from J; junction bases left unmatched: 9. The CDR3 is 15 residues long. Germline loops: CDR1 MDHEN, CDR2 SYDVKM. Written as DNA, the CDR3 is TGTGCCAGCAGTTCTCCCGGGACTAGAGCTAATGAGCAGTTCTTC. It yields the protein CASSSPGTRANEQFF.

The rearrangement uses TRBV2 and TRBJ1-2; D is possibly TRBD1 (5 bases). Trimming removed 5 bases at V and 6 bases at J, with 19 bases between. The CDR3 extends over 15 amino acids. In germline, CDR1 is SNHLY, CDR2 FYNNEI. The CDR3 region is CASSQNLRVPDGYTF. CDR3 nucleotides: TGTGCCAGCAGTCAAAATCTCAGGGTTCCGGATGGCTACACCTTC.

Comment on this clone: Other DNA sequences in this specimen translate into the identical CDR3. This sequence joins TRBV7-9 and TRBJ2-2; D remains ambiguous. The CDR3 runs 13 residues. The V end was cut by 1 base, the J end by 5 bases, with 5 bases between. Germline V gene lookup returns CDR1 SEHNR and CDR2 FQNEAQ (reference sequence). Here the CDR3 DNA reads TGTGCCAGCAGCTTAGGGGAAACCGGGGAGCTGTTTTTT. Protein product: CASSLGETGELFF. Drawing the rest from reference TRBV7-9 and TRBJ2-2, the complete variable domain is DTGVSQNPRHKITKRGQNVTFRCDPISEHNRLYWYRQTLGQGPEFLTYFQNEAQLEKSRLLSDRFSAERPKGSFSTLEIQRTEQGDSAMYLCASSLGETGELFFGEGSRLTVL.

This chain uses TRBV5-4 with TRBJ2-3, with TRBD1 as a possible D gene (6 bases). Germline V gene sequence: CDR1 SGHNT, CDR2 YYREEE (reference sequence). The length of the CDR3 is 13 residues. The V gene lost 4 bases and the J gene lost 4 bases, with 10 bases spanning the gap. In DNA, the CDR3 is TGTGCCAGCAGCGTTACAGGGTCAGATACGCAGTATTTT. Its protein product is CASSVTGSDTQYF.

V is TRBV19 and J is TRBJ2-7; no firm D call. V was clipped by 1 base and J by 5 bases, with 15 bases between them. This CDR3 is 15 amino acids long. CDR1 and CDR2 from the germline V gene are LNHDA and SQIVND (reference sequence). The CDR3 DNA is TGTGCCAGTAGTATAGCCGGACCTGGGGTGAACGAGCAGTACTTC. It yields the protein CASSIAGPGVNEQYF. Together with reference TRBV19 and TRBJ2-7, the CDR3 gives the full variable domain: DGGITQSPKYLFRKEGQNVTLSCEQNLNHDAMYWYRQDPGQGLRLIYYSQIVNDFQKGDIAEGYSVSREKKESFPLTVTSAQKNPTAFYLCASSIAGPGVNEQYFGPGTRLTVT.

V is TRBV2 and J is TRBJ2-6; TRBD1 agrees at 7 bases. J lost 3 bases, V lost 7 bases, and 6 bases had no gene match. The V gene's germline CDR1 is SNHLY and CDR2 FYNNEI. CDR3 length equals 15 residues. The DNA for the CDR3 is TGTGCCAGCACTGCAGGGGGACGTGGGGCCAACGTCCTGACTTTC. It is translated as CASTAGGRGANVLTF.

The count of this clone is one. The chain is built from TRBV2 and TRBJ2-3; possible D gene TRBD2, 6 bases. CDR3 length: 15 residues. Germline loops: CDR1 SNHLY, CDR2 FYNNEI. Trimming pared 6 bases from V and 2 bases from J, leaving 15 bases between. The CDR3 protein is CASSESGLSTDTQYF. CDR3 sequence (DNA): TGTGCCAGCAGCGAGTCGGGACTTTCCACAGATACGCAGTATTTT.

CDR3 in amino acids: CSANHQETQYF. The CDR3, as DNA: TGCAGTGCGAATCACCAAGAGACCCAGTACTTC. The chain has TRBV20-1 and TRBJ2-5; D unresolved. Trimming stripped 6 bases from V and 0 bases from J, with 5 bases between. The CDR3 is 11 residues long. Germline CDR1 DFQATT, CDR2 SNEGSKA (reference sequence).

J is TRBJ2-2 and V is TRBV5-1; tentatively, D is TRBD1 or TRBD2 (5 bases each). V was shortened by 3 bases and J by 5 bases, with 17 bases between the two germline ends. In germline, CDR1 is SGHRS, CDR2 YFSETQ. The CDR3 is 16 residues long. CDR3 in DNA: TGCGCCAGCAGCTCACGGGGCATCGAGGGGACCGGGGAGCTGTTTTTT. Translating it yields CASSSRGIEGTGELFF.

This chain links TRBV28 with TRBJ1-2; TRBD1 matches at 9 bases. Germline V gene lookup returns CDR1 MDHEN and CDR2 SYDVKM. The CDR3 covers 15 residues. With 3 bases clipped from V and 6 bases from J, the junction kept 8 bases outside the gene matches. The CDR3 DNA reads TGTGCCAGCAGTTTGCTTTCGGACAGGGGTGATGGCTACACCTTC. This translates into CASSLLSDRGDGYTF.

The V and J genes are TRBV6-1 and TRBJ2-7, with 8 bases that match TRBD2. CDR1 is MNHNS, CDR2 SASEGT, per germline. The CDR3 runs to 14 residues. Unmatched junction bases numbered 11, after V lost 8 bases and J lost 5 bases. In DNA form, the CDR3 reads TGTGCCAGCCCCGAGACGGGGGGGTTGGACGAGCAGTACTTC. Encoded protein: CASPETGGLDEQYF.

The V gene is TRBV6-5, the J gene TRBJ1-1, with D possibly TRBD1 on 5 matching bases. CDR3 length: 14 amino acids. V lost 0 bases and J 0 bases, leaving 5 bases between the germline ends. The germline V gene has CDR1 MNHEY and CDR2 SVGAGI. The CDR3 bases are TGTGCCAGCAGTTACTCGGGGGTGAACACTGAAGCTTTCTTT. This translates into CASSYSGVNTEAFF.

The rearrangement links TRBV19 to TRBJ2-1; 9 bases fit TRBD1. The germline V gene has CDR1 LNHDA and CDR2 SQIVND (reference sequence). J gave up 7 bases and V 5 bases, and 6 bases lay outside the gene matches. This CDR3 comprises 14 residues. This chain's CDR3 is CASSYGTGWNEQFF. CDR3 DNA: TGTGCCAGTAGTTACGGGACAGGGTGGAATGAGCAGTTCTTC.

This clone appeared a single time. The V call is TRBV5-1, the J call TRBJ1-4; D may be TRBD1 (5 bases). With 1 base removed from V and 6 bases from J, the gap between germline ends came to 10 bases. The length of the CDR3 is 14 residues. CDR1 is SGHRS, CDR2 YFSETQ, per germline. CDR3 sequence (DNA): TGCGCCAGCAGCTTGATGGGGGACGATGAAAAACTGTTTTTT. This translates into CASSLMGDDEKLFF.

This chain connects TRBV5-4 to TRBJ1-4, with a tentative D call TRBD1 (5 bases). This CDR3 region has 12 residues. Trimming pared 2 bases from V and 11 bases from J, leaving 10 bases between. CDR1 and CDR2 from the germline V gene are SGHNT and YYREEE (reference sequence). CDR3 nucleotides: TGTGCCAGCAGCTTTCAGGGAGGGAAACTGTTTTTT. This encodes CASSFQGGKLFF. Combining the CDR3 with reference TRBV5-4 and TRBJ1-4 gives the whole variable domain ETGVTQSPTHLIKTRGQQVTLRCSSQSGHNTVSWYQQALGQGPQFIFQYYREEENGRGNFPPRFSGLQFPNYSSELNVNALELDDSALYLCASSFQGGKLFFGSGTQLSVL.

V usage is TRBV7-9 and J usage is TRBJ2-1; 8 bases line up with TRBD1. Trimming removed 5 bases from V and 5 bases from J; junction bases left unmatched: 8. CDR3 length equals 15 residues. In germline, CDR1 is SEHNR, CDR2 FQNEAQ (reference sequence). The CDR3 protein is CASSPRGQANNEQFF. In DNA, the CDR3 is TGTGCCAGCAGCCCGAGGGGACAGGCTAACAATGAGCAGTTCTTC.